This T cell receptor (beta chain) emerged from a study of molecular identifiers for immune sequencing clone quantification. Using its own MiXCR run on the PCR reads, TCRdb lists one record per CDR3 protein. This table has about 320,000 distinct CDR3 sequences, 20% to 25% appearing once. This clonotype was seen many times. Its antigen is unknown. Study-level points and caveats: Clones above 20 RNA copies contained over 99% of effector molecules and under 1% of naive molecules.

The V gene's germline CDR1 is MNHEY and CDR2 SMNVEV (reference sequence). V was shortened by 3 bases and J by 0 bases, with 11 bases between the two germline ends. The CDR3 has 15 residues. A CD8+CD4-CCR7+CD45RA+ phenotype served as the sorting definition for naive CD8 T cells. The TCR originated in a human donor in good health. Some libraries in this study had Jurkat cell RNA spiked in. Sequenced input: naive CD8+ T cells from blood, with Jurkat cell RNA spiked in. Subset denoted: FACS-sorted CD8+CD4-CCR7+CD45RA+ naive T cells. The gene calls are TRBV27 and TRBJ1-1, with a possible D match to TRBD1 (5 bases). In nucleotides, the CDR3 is TGTGCCAGCAGTTTCTACAGGACAATGAACACTGAAGCTTTCTTT. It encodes CASSFYRTMNTEAFF.